Listed here are 18 T cell receptor beta chains from one sample, sequenced in a study of blood T cells in healthy people across ages. Then a second PCR, running about 6 to 11 cycles, was carried out with a sample-barcoded 5' primer and a J-beta primer mix. Using its own MiXCR run on the 5' RACE reads, TCRdb lists one record per CDR3 protein. Of over a million distinct CDR3 sequences listed, almost 25% are singletons. This sample also belongs to another study, concerning T cells of mothers and their children.

The sequencing input was blood. These receptors all come from a girl aged 2-9 years in good health.

In this sample, this clonotype turned up a few times. CDR3: CASSLGAGGIKTQYF. CDR3 coding DNA: TGTGCCAGCAGCTTAGGCGCGGGGGGGATAAAGACCCAGTACTTC. The chain carries TRBV11-3 and TRBJ2-1, with 9 nucleotides matching TRBD2. Gene TRBJ2-5 matches the end of the DNA better, so the J call may be wrong. This CDR3 spans 15 amino acids. Germline lookup yields CDR1 SGHNT and CDR2 YENEEA.

This clonotype has a handful of counts. The chain couples TRBV28 to TRBJ2-5; D is unclear. Germline loops: CDR1 MDHEN, CDR2 SYDVKM. Deletions cut 6 bases from V and 4 bases from J, with 12 bases between. There are 13 residues in the CDR3. The CDR3 protein is CASSPPDRETQYF. The DNA for the CDR3 is TGTGCCAGCAGCCCCCCGGACCGAGAGACCCAGTACTTC.

This clonotype was found a few times. The J gene is TRBJ2-1, the V gene TRBV6-5; TRBD2 matches at 11 bases. Trimming took 4 bases from V and 4 from J; bases not matched to a gene: 6. CDR1 is MNHEY and CDR2 is SVGAGI in the germline V gene. The CDR3 runs 16 residues. The CDR3 is CASSLAGGPKYNEQFF. CDR3 nucleotides: TGTGCCAGCAGTTTAGCGGGAGGGCCGAAGTACAATGAGCAGTTCTTC.

This clonotype was picked up a small number of times. The chain uses TRBV12-3 or TRBV12-4 and TRBJ2-7; 9 bases are a match to TRBD1. The CDR3 runs 14 residues. V lost 7 bases to trimming and J lost 3 bases; unmatched junction nucleotides: 7. CDR3 bases: TGTGCCAGCAACGACGGGGGACAGGGCTACGAGCAGTACTTC. This codes for CASNDGGQGYEQYF.

This clonotype was detected many times. J is TRBJ2-3 and V is TRBV2, with D possibly called TRBD1 or TRBD2 (5 bases each). Germline V gene data show CDR1 as SNHLY and CDR2 as FYNNEI. This CDR3 contains 14 residues. The ends were cut back, 6 bases at V and 6 bases at J, with 16 bases in the middle. As DNA, the CDR3 is TGTGCCAGCAGCGGGGACGACTCATCCGATACGCAGTATTTT. It specifies CASSGDDSSDTQYF.

V gene TRBV20-1 combines with J gene TRBJ1-5; no firm D call. The CDR3 loop spans 13 amino acids. V lost 5 bases and J lost 0, with 8 bases in between. The germline V gene has CDR1 DFQATT and CDR2 SNEGSKA (reference sequence). The CDR3 sequence is CSAREDSNQPQHF. The DNA of the CDR3 is TGCAGTGCTCGGGAAGATAGCAATCAGCCCCAGCATTTT.

This clonotype was found a few times. The chain couples TRBV20-1 to TRBJ2-7; tentatively, D is TRBD1 (6 bases). Trimming removed 4 bases from V and 5 bases from J, with 9 bases in between. The CDR3 spans 11 residues. Germline V CDR1 and CDR2: DFQATT, SNEGSKA (reference sequence). The CDR3 sequence is CSATRDNEQYF. The DNA for the CDR3 is TGCAGTGCTACCAGGGACAACGAGCAGTACTTC.

The rearrangement uses TRBV5-1 and TRBJ1-4, with D perhaps matching TRBD1 (5 bases). The CDR3 runs 15 residues. Trimming removed 0 bases from V and 4 bases from J, with 10 bases in between. Germline values: CDR1 SGHRS, CDR2 YFSETQ. The CDR3 is CASSLARERNEKLFF. As DNA, the CDR3 is TGCGCCAGCAGCTTGGCCAGGGAGCGTAATGAAAAACTGTTTTTT.

This clonotype was seen more than once but under ten times. The DNA is left out, because the CDR3 cannot be placed on it with certainty; the CDR3 is given as TCRdb lists it. The chain couples TRBV5-1 to TRBJ1-2; the table assigns TRBD1, which was not confirmed against the DNA. The CDR3 extends over 11 residues, inclusive of both ends. Germline CDR1 is SGHRS and CDR2 is YFSETQ. The CDR3 protein is CAGRGDYGCTF.

The chain couples TRBV12-3 or TRBV12-4 to TRBJ1-4, with 7 bases matching TRBD1. The V segment lost 6 bases and the J segment 7 bases; nucleotides outside the gene matches: 8. The CDR3 is made up of 14 amino acids. CDR3 loop: CASRSTGNREKLFF. CDR3 DNA sequence: TGTGCCAGCAGATCGACAGGGAATCGTGAAAAACTGTTTTTT.

This clonotype has a single count. The chain combines TRBV4-1 with TRBJ2-1, with 7 nucleotides matching TRBD2. Germline lookup yields CDR1 MGHRA and CDR2 YSYEKL. After removal of 4 bases from V and 2 bases from J, the junction contained 5 bases not matched to a gene. The CDR3 contains 15 residues. The CDR3 protein is CASSPLADTYNEQFF. The CDR3 region has the DNA TGCGCCAGCAGCCCTCTAGCGGATACCTACAATGAGCAGTTCTTC.

This clonotype was observed a few times. The CDR3 spells CASSYRVGGELFF. CDR3 nucleotides: TGTGCCAGCAGTTACAGGGTTGGCGGGGAGCTGTTTTTT. This chain links TRBV6-2 or TRBV6-3 with TRBJ2-2; no clear D gene. CDR3 length: 13 amino acids. CDR1 is MNHEY and CDR2 is SVGEGT in the germline V gene. V lost 2 bases to trimming and J lost 7 bases, with 8 bases between them.

The rearrangement joins TRBV11-2 to TRBJ1-2, with D perhaps TRBD1 (6 bases). V dropped 1 base and J dropped 7 bases, with 13 bases sitting between them. The CDR3 sequence is 14 residues long. Germline values: CDR1 SGHAT, CDR2 FQNNGV. Written as DNA, the CDR3 is TGTGCCAGCAGCTTAGCCACAGGGTCGGCTGGCTACACCTTC. Its protein is CASSLATGSAGYTF.

This clonotype was detected a few times. This likely comes from a read error, as the CDR3 has no conserved phenylalanine or tryptophan at its end. This chain connects TRBV7-3 to TRBJ1-1; D is undetermined. The CDR3 consists of 13 residues. The ends were cut back, 3 bases at V and 2 bases at J, with 7 bases in the middle. Germline V gene lookup returns CDR1 SGHTA and CDR2 FQGTGA. The CDR3 here is CASSLGRNTEAFL. The CDR3 DNA follows: TGTGCCAGCAGCTTGGGGAGAAACACTGAAGCTTTCCTT.

This chain links TRBV3-1 with TRBJ2-7; 7 nucleotides match TRBD2. CDR1 and CDR2 from the germline V gene are LGHDT and YNNKEL (reference sequence). The CDR3 runs 13 residues. With 3 bases clipped from V and 2 bases from J, the junction kept 1 base outside the gene matches. CDR3 region: CASSHAGAYEQYF. The CDR3 DNA sequence: TGTGCCAGCAGCCACGCGGGGGCCTACGAGCAGTACTTC.

This clonotype occurred a few times. The chain is built from TRBV20-1 and TRBJ2-1; a possible D gene is TRBD1 (6 bases). This CDR3 spans 17 amino acids. V was cut by 0 bases and J by 0 bases, with 15 bases left in between. The germline CDR1 and CDR2 sequences are DFQATT and SNEGSKA (reference sequence). The CDR3 loop reads CSARDPHREPSYNEQFF. The CDR3 nucleotides read TGCAGTGCTAGAGACCCCCACAGGGAACCCTCCTACAATGAGCAGTTCTTC.

This clonotype was counted between two and nine times. The rearrangement links TRBV7-9 to TRBJ2-5, with 9 bases lining up with TRBD2. The J call is doubtful: the DNA matches TRBJ2-1 better. CDR3 size: 17 residues. The germline V gene encodes CDR1 SEHNR and CDR2 FQNEAQ (reference sequence). CDR3 coding DNA: TGTGCCAGCAGCTCCCGTCTAGCGGGACAGCAGAGCGATGAGCAGTTCTTC. It yields the protein CASSSRLAGQQSDEQFF.

This clonotype turned up a few times. Because it lacks the conserved phenylalanine or tryptophan at the end, this CDR3 is likely a read error. The rearrangement joins TRBV27 to TRBJ2-7; 9 nucleotides line up with TRBD2. Looked up from germline, CDR1 is MNHEY and CDR2 is SMNVEV (reference sequence). The CDR3 extends over 14 amino acids. The V segment lost 4 bases and the J segment 2 bases; nucleotides outside the gene matches: 3. This CDR3 is CASSSLAGTYEQYL. The CDR3 DNA sequence: TGTGCCAGCAGTTCCCTAGCGGGGACCTACGAGCAGTACCTC.